These T cell receptor beta chains were read from a single sample in a study of identical twins. TCRdb re-derived calls from the 5' RACE reads in MiXCR, one entry per CDR3 protein. The table includes hundreds of thousands of distinct CDR3 sequences, 18% detected once. The same sample was also used in a study of T cells expressing NK-cell markers.

The sequenced material came from PBMCs. The receptors derive from a young woman in good health. CDR3s include the opening cysteine and the closing phenylalanine or tryptophan. Each record gives: V gene, J gene, clone size, D gene, CDR3 length, CDR3 DNA, CDR3 protein. The D gene is left open where the match is weak. Rows may omit the clone size; those that give it use once, few, many or a size class.

V: TRBV30
J: TRBJ2-7
size: -
D: -
length: 13
DNA: TGTGCCTGGAGTGTAAATTGGGACTACGAGCAGTACTTC
CDR3: CAWSVNWDYEQYF

V: TRBV5-5
J: TRBJ2-5
size: -
D: TRBD2
length: 16
DNA: TGTGCCAGCAGTTCAGCCGGGACTAGCGGTCGGGAGACCCAGTACTTC
CDR3: CASSSAGTSGRETQYF

V: TRBV7-2
J: TRBJ1-4
size: -
D: -
length: 11
DNA: TGTGCCAGCAGCTTAGTCGGTAAACTGTTTTTT
CDR3: CASSLVGKLFF

V: TRBV12-3/TRBV12-4
J: TRBJ1-1
size: -
D: -
length: 13
DNA: TGTGCCAGCAATAGGGGGTGGGGTTTTGAAGCTTTCTTT
CDR3: CASNRGWGFEAFF

V: TRBV5-1
J: TRBJ2-1
size: -
D: TRBD2
length: 14
DNA: TGCGCCAGCGGCGTCGGGACTATATACAATGAGCAGTTCTTC
CDR3: CASGVGTIYNEQFF

V: TRBV20-1
J: TRBJ1-1
size: -
D: -
length: 14
DNA: TGCAGTGCTAGAGTTGGGGGAGGAATGACTGAAGCTTTCTTT
CDR3: CSARVGGGMTEAFF

V: TRBV4-1
J: TRBJ2-4
size: -
D: -
length: 15
DNA: TGCGCCAGCAGCCAGCAATCCAGGGGTTCCAACATTCAGTACTTC
CDR3: CASSQQSRGSNIQYF

V: TRBV7-9
J: TRBJ2-5
size: -
D: -
length: 15
DNA: TGTGCCAGCAGCTACCCTGTGGGGTCCTCAGAGACCCAGTACTTC
CDR3: CASSYPVGSSETQYF

V: TRBV20-1
J: TRBJ2-3
size: few
D: TRBD2
length: 18
DNA: TGCAGTACAGCGGAGGCATCCGGGAGGGGAAGCCTGGTTGATACGCAGTATTTT
CDR3: CSTAEASGRGSLVDTQYF

V: TRBV12-3/TRBV12-4
J: TRBJ2-2
size: many
D: -
length: 15
DNA: TGTGCCAGCAGTTCCGCCGCTGGCAACACCGGGGAGCTGTTTTTT
CDR3: CASSSAAGNTGELFF

V: TRBV29-1
J: TRBJ1-1
size: -
D: -
length: 12
DNA: TGCAGCGCGTGGGAGACGAACACTGAAGCTTTCTTT
CDR3: CSAWETNTEAFF

V: TRBV5-1
J: TRBJ1-1
size: few
D: -
length: 13
DNA: TGCGCCAGCAGCTTGTATTATGGCACTGAAGCTTTCTTT
CDR3: CASSLYYGTEAFF

V: TRBV23-1
J: TRBJ2-1
size: once
D: TRBD1
length: 15
DNA: TGCGCCAGCAGTCATTCCGGGACAGGGGACGATGAGCAGTTCTTC
CDR3: CASSHSGTGDDEQFF

V: TRBV7-9
J: TRBJ1-6
size: many
D: -
length: 15
DNA: TGTGCCAGCAGCTTAGCGCTAGGGTATAATTCACCCCTCCACTTT
CDR3: CASSLALGYNSPLHF

V: TRBV5-1
J: TRBJ2-5
size: few
D: -
length: 13
DNA: TGCGCCAGTTTGGACAGTCCCCAAGAGACCCAGTACTTC
CDR3: CASLDSPQETQYF

V: TRBV7-2
J: TRBJ2-1
size: few
D: TRBD2
length: 14
DNA: TGTGCCAGCAGCCTATCAATCGGGAGGAATGAGCAGTTCTTC
CDR3: CASSLSIGRNEQFF

V: TRBV12-3/TRBV12-4
J: TRBJ2-2
size: few
D: TRBD2
length: 14
DNA: TGTGCCAGCAGTTACGGGGGGACGACCGGGGAGCTGTTTTTT
CDR3: CASSYGGTTGELFF

V: TRBV25-1
J: TRBJ2-7
size: few
D: -
length: 15
DNA: TGTGCCAGCAGGCCGGGCGGGACAGAGTCCTACGAGCAGTACTTC
CDR3: CASRPGGTESYEQYF

V: TRBV5-6
J: TRBJ1-5
size: many
D: -
length: 13
DNA: TGTGCCAGCAGCACCCGGAGTGGTCAGCCCCAGCATTTT
CDR3: CASSTRSGQPQHF

V: TRBV2
J: TRBJ1-5
size: -
D: TRBD1
length: 18
DNA: TGTACCAGCAGTTCAACTCCCGGGACAGGGCCCTTTAATCAGCCCCAGCATTTT
CDR3: CTSSSTPGTGPFNQPQHF

V: TRBV20-1
J: TRBJ2-1
size: many
D: -
length: 12
DNA: TGCAGTGCTACAGGGACCTACAATGAGCAGTTCTTC
CDR3: CSATGTYNEQFF

V: TRBV11-2
J: TRBJ1-1
size: -
D: TRBD1
length: 14
DNA: TGTGCCAGCAGCGCAGACAGGGGCTACACTGAAGCTTTCTTT
CDR3: CASSADRGYTEAFF

V: TRBV20-1
J: TRBJ2-5
size: -
D: TRBD2
length: 14
DNA: TGCAGTGCTAGAACTAGCGGGGGCCTTGGGACCCAGTACTTC
CDR3: CSARTSGGLGTQYF

V: TRBV29-1
J: TRBJ2-1
size: -
D: -
length: 12
DNA: TGCAGCGTTGCGCGGGCTTACAATGAGCAGTTCTTC
CDR3: CSVARAYNEQFF

V: TRBV5-1
J: TRBJ1-1
size: -
D: TRBD1
length: 14
DNA: TGCGCCAGCAGCTGGACAGGGTTGGAAACTGAAGCTTTCTTT
CDR3: CASSWTGLETEAFF

V: TRBV5-1
J: TRBJ2-7
size: -
D: -
length: 15
DNA: TGCGCCAGCAGCCTGGATCCGGGGATGGGCTACGAGCAGTACTTC
CDR3: CASSLDPGMGYEQYF

V: TRBV11-2
J: TRBJ2-2
size: few
D: -
length: 15
DNA: TGTGCCAGCAGCTTAGGCCGGACGAGCACCGGGGAGCTGTTTTTT
CDR3: CASSLGRTSTGELFF

V: TRBV3-1
J: TRBJ2-1
size: few
D: -
length: 16
DNA: TGTGCCAGCAGCCAAGATAAGTTAGGGACCTACAATGAGCAGTTCTTC
CDR3: CASSQDKLGTYNEQFF

V: TRBV15
J: TRBJ2-5
size: -
D: -
length: 15
DNA: TGTGCCACCAGCAGGAACTCGGCCTCCCAAGAGACCCAGTACTTC
CDR3: CATSRNSASQETQYF

V: TRBV24-1
J: TRBJ2-2
size: few
D: -
length: 15
DNA: TGTGCCACCAGTGATCCAACTTCAGGGGCCGGGGAGCTGTTTTTT
CDR3: CATSDPTSGAGELFF

V: TRBV11-2
J: TRBJ2-1
size: once
D: TRBD2
length: 16
DNA: TGTGCCAGCATCCCCGACGCAGCGGGACTGTACAATGAGCAGTTCTTC
CDR3: CASIPDAAGLYNEQFF

V: TRBV5-5
J: TRBJ2-5
size: -
D: -
length: 12
DNA: TGTGCCAGCAGTCCAGAAAAAGGGACCCAGTACTTC
CDR3: CASSPEKGTQYF

V: TRBV6-5
J: TRBJ1-1
size: -
D: -
length: 12
DNA: TGTGCCAGCAGCCCTCCCGGGGGAGAAGCTTTCTTT
CDR3: CASSPPGGEAFF

V: TRBV18
J: TRBJ2-5
size: -
D: -
length: 15
DNA: TGTGCCAGCTCACCACTCCAGAACGCACGGGAGACCCAGTACTTC
CDR3: CASSPLQNARETQYF

V: TRBV7-8
J: TRBJ2-7
size: -
D: TRBD2
length: 16
DNA: TGTGCCAGCAGCTTGGCTAGCGGGAGGGCCGACTACGAGCAGTACTTC
CDR3: CASSLASGRADYEQYF

V: TRBV6-5
J: TRBJ2-1
size: few
D: -
length: 16
DNA: TGTGCCAGCAGTTACTTAAAGCGGACGGGGAATAATGAGCAGTTCTTC
CDR3: CASSYLKRTGNNEQFF

V: TRBV20-1
J: TRBJ2-7
size: few
D: -
length: 15
DNA: TGCAGTGCTAGAGATACGAGGGATAGCTCCTACGAGCAGTACTTC
CDR3: CSARDTRDSSYEQYF

V: TRBV7-9
J: TRBJ2-7
size: -
D: -
length: 16
DNA: TGTGCCAGCAGCTCCTCTGGGACTCCTCCAGGGGTCGAGCAGTACTTC
CDR3: CASSSSGTPPGVEQYF

V: TRBV7-9
J: TRBJ1-2
size: few
D: -
length: 15
DNA: TGTGCCAGCAGCCCGAGCCGGGACAAGAACTATGGCTACACCTTC
CDR3: CASSPSRDKNYGYTF

V: TRBV20-1
J: TRBJ2-3
size: -
D: TRBD2
length: 15
DNA: TGCAGTGCTAGGTCTTTAGCGGGGGGCTCAGATACGCAGTATTTT
CDR3: CSARSLAGGSDTQYF

V: TRBV7-2
J: TRBJ1-4
size: many
D: -
length: 12
DNA: TGTGCCAGCAGCCCCCAAAATGAAAAACTGTTTTTT
CDR3: CASSPQNEKLFF

V: TRBV6-5
J: TRBJ1-1
size: few
D: -
length: 14
DNA: TGTGCCAGCAGCTACCAGGGGATGAACACTGAAGCTTTCTTT
CDR3: CASSYQGMNTEAFF

V: TRBV7-9
J: TRBJ1-4
size: -
D: TRBD1
length: 12
DNA: TGTGCCAGCAGACAGGGACAGCAAAAACTGTTTTTT
CDR3: CASRQGQQKLFF

V: TRBV29-1
J: TRBJ1-4
size: few
D: -
length: 14
DNA: TGCAGCGTCGTATGGACAGCCTCTAATGAAAAACTGTTTTTT
CDR3: CSVVWTASNEKLFF

V: TRBV27
J: TRBJ2-7
size: few
D: TRBD1
length: 16
DNA: TGTGCCAGCAGCCCAACAGGGGAACGATCATTCTACGAGCAGTACTTC
CDR3: CASSPTGERSFYEQYF

V: TRBV15
J: TRBJ1-1
size: -
D: -
length: 12
DNA: TGTGCCACCAGCGGTAGGGATCTGCAGGCTTTCTTT
CDR3: CATSGRDLQAFF

V: TRBV9
J: TRBJ1-2
size: few
D: -
length: 13
DNA: TGTGCCAGCAGCGTAGGTTTCCGCGGTGGCTACACCTTC
CDR3: CASSVGFRGGYTF

V: TRBV25-1
J: TRBJ1-2
size: few
D: -
length: 13
DNA: TGTGCCAGCTCACGCGAGGGAAATCTTGGCTACACCTTC
CDR3: CASSREGNLGYTF

V: TRBV5-1
J: TRBJ1-6
size: few
D: -
length: 15
DNA: TGCGCCAGCAGCTGGACGGACCGCGGCGGGTCACCCCTCCACTTT
CDR3: CASSWTDRGGSPLHF

V: TRBV20-1
J: TRBJ1-1
size: -
D: -
length: 11
DNA: TGCAGTGCTAGAGAAGGCAGAGGAGCTTTCTTT
CDR3: CSAREGRGAFF

V: TRBV27
J: TRBJ1-2
size: few
D: -
length: 13
DNA: TGTGCCAGCAGCCCCTCGCCGTACTATGGCTACACCTTC
CDR3: CASSPSPYYGYTF

V: TRBV9
J: TRBJ2-1
size: few
D: TRBD1
length: 14
DNA: TGTGCCAGCAGCGTAGAGGGACAGGGCAATGAGCAGTTCTTC
CDR3: CASSVEGQGNEQFF

V: TRBV7-8
J: TRBJ2-5
size: few
D: -
length: 16
DNA: TGTGCCAGCAGTCGAACGGGACACTCGTACCAAGAGACCCAGTACTTC
CDR3: CASSRTGHSYQETQYF

V: TRBV9
J: TRBJ2-1
size: -
D: TRBD1
length: 14
DNA: TGTGCCAGCAGCCCCAGGGACAGGGCCATTGAGCAGTTCTTC
CDR3: CASSPRDRAIEQFF

V: TRBV5-5
J: TRBJ1-5
size: -
D: -
length: 14
DNA: TGTGCCAGCAGCTGGATCGGGAGCAATCAGCCCCAGCATTTT
CDR3: CASSWIGSNQPQHF

V: TRBV20-1
J: TRBJ2-7
size: -
D: -
length: 13
DNA: TGCAGTGCTAGAGATCCGAGGGAGCACGAGCAGTACTTC
CDR3: CSARDPREHEQYF

V: TRBV5-1
J: TRBJ2-1
size: few
D: TRBD1
length: 15
DNA: TGCGCCAGCAGCCAGGCCGGGACAGGCTACAATGAGCAGTTCTTC
CDR3: CASSQAGTGYNEQFF

V: TRBV28
J: TRBJ2-5
size: once
D: -
length: 15
DNA: TGTGCCAGCAGTCCAGCGGGCCGCACCAAGGGGACCCAGTACTTC
CDR3: CASSPAGRTKGTQYF